Presented here are 5 T cell receptor beta chains from one specimen sequenced in a study of blood T cell repertoires in COVID-19. The assay was immunoSEQ multiplex PCR, and TCRdb's table has in-frame clones only and misses some. The data contain fewer than 200,000 clones, approximately 79% of them singletons. The sample taken for sequencing was peripheral blood. These receptor sequences come from a woman of 80 years or more with acute or convalescent COVID-19.

The chain combines TRBV7-3 with TRBJ1-3; D is unclear. Looked up from germline, CDR1 is SGHTA and CDR2 is FQGTGA. Trimming took off 5 bases at V and 0 bases at J, with 17 bases between the two ends. CDR3 length: 17 residues. CDR3 protein: CASSPLNRRDSGNTIYF. The CDR3 nucleotides read TGTGCCAGCAGCCCTCTCAACAGACGGGACTCTGGAAACACCATATATTTT.

The chain has TRBV18 and TRBJ2-1; D unresolved. Trimming took 1 base from V and 9 from J, leaving 10 bases between them. Looked up from germline, CDR1 is KGHSH and CDR2 is LQKENI. The CDR3 runs 13 residues. The CDR3 nucleotides are TGTGCCAGCTCACCACAGGAGATAGTTGAGCAGTTCTTC. This gives the protein CASSPQEIVEQFF.

The rearrangement uses TRBV29-1 and TRBJ2-2; 10 bases agree with TRBD1. Germline CDR1 is SQVTM and CDR2 is ANQGSEA. After removal of 4 bases from V and 5 bases from J, the junction contained 10 bases not matched to a gene. This CDR3 has 16 residues. This CDR3 is CSVGSIPGQGTGELFF. As DNA, the CDR3 is TGCAGCGTTGGGTCGATCCCGGGACAGGGGACCGGGGAGCTGTTTTTT.

V gene TRBV19 combines with J gene TRBJ2-7; 9 bases align to TRBD2. This CDR3 spans 18 amino acids. CDR1 is LNHDA and CDR2 is SQIVND in the germline V gene (reference sequence). Trimming took 5 bases from V and 5 from J; bases not matched to a gene: 19. The DNA for the CDR3 is TGTGCCAGTAGTCCCAAAGGGGCTATAGCGGGAGTAACCGACGAGCAGTACTTC. Translating gives CASSPKGAIAGVTDEQYF.

V is TRBV28 and J is TRBJ2-2; no clear D gene. This CDR3 has 11 amino acids. The germline V gene encodes CDR1 MDHEN and CDR2 SYDVKM. V lost 6 bases to trimming and J lost 6 bases, with 5 bases between them. The CDR3 is CASSLAGELFF. CDR3 DNA sequence: TGTGCCAGCAGCCTAGCCGGGGAGCTGTTTTTT.